This T cell receptor (beta chain) was observed in a study of cytomegalovirus exposure and HLA in healthy donors. The overall study: One earlier analysis, a look at around 180 million T cells, found 117 million unique TCR beta sequences. Among the approximately 430 donors who were genotyped, 70% to 90% fell in the genetic ancestry cluster that is associated with self-reported Caucasian donors. HLA-typed donors were the source of some 80 million unique TCRs, which an early data release held.

The PCR was carried out with 60 Vbeta primers and 13 Jbeta primers. Assay: immunoSEQ multiplex PCR; the TCRdb copy retains only in-frame clones and omits some. The sample has 150,000 to 200,000 clones, about 84% seen once. All the people who gave samples were healthy bone marrow donors. Sequenced: PBMCs. The sequence derives from a man between 18 and 35 years old in good health and CMV-seronegative.

The CDR3 spells CASSPTGQETQYF. Written as DNA, the CDR3 is TGTGCCAGCTCCCCGACAGGGCAAGAGACCCAGTACTTC. The chain employs TRBV18 and TRBJ2-5; 7 nucleotides agree with TRBD1. The germline CDR1 and CDR2 sequences are KGHSH and LQKENI. Trimming removed 6 bases from V and 2 bases from J; junction bases left unmatched: 3. CDR3 size: 13 residues.